This T cell receptor beta chain was recovered during a study of CD8 T cells in ankylosing spondylitis. Study-level findings and limits: Previous work reported some of these motif variants in the synovial fluid and blood of reactive arthritis. Enrichment of disease-linked clones was reportedly significant in matched ankylosing spondylitis synovial fluid.

This clonotype was picked up many times. Antigen unknown. Using its own MiXCR run on the 5' RACE reads, TCRdb lists one record per CDR3 protein. Altogether a few hundred thousand distinct CDR3 sequences are present, roughly a tenth being singletons, with the ten largest covering 21%. With 4 bases clipped from V and 7 bases from J, the junction kept 12 bases outside the gene matches. This CDR3 spans 15 amino acids. CDR1 and CDR2 from the germline V gene are MNHEY and SMNVEV (reference sequence). The sample was blood, either unsorted or a sorted T cell fraction (not recorded which). This TCR was sampled from a male donor with ankylosing spondylitis or in good health (not recorded which). The chain has TRBV27 and TRBJ1-2; 7 bases are shared with TRBD1. The chain's CDR3 is CASSSDRVTSSGYTF. The CDR3 DNA reads as TGTGCCAGCAGTTCAGACAGGGTTACATCCTCTGGCTACACCTTC.